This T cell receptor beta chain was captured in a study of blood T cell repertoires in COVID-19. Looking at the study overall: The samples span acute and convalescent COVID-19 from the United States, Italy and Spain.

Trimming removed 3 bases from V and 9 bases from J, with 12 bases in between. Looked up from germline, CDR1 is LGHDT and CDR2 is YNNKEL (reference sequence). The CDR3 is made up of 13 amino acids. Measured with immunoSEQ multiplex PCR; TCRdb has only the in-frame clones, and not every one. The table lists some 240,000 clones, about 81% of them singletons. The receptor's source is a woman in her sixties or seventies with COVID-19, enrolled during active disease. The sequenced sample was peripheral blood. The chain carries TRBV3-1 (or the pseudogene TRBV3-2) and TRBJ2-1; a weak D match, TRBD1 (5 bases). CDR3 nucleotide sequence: TGTGCCAGCAGCCACAGGGAACTGGGTGAGCAGTTCTTC. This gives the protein CASSHRELGEQFF.